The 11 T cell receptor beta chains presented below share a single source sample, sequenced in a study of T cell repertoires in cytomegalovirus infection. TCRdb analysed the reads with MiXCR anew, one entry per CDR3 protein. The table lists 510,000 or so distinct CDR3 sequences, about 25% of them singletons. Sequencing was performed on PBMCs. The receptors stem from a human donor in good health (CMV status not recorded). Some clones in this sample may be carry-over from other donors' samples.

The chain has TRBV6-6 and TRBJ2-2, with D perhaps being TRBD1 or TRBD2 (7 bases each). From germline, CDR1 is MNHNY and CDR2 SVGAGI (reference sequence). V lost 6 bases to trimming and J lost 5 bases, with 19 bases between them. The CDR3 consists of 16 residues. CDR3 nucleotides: TGTGCCAGCAGGGGGGGGACAGTTCGGGGGACCGGGGAGCTGTTTTTT. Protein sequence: CASRGGTVRGTGELFF.

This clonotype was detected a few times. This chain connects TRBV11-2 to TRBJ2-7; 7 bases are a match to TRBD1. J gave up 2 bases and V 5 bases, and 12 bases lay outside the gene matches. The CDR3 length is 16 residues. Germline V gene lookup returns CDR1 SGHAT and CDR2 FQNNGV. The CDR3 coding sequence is TGTGCCAGCAGCCCCTCAGGAAGGGACAGACCCTACGAGCAGTACGTC. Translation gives CASSPSGRDRPYEQYV.

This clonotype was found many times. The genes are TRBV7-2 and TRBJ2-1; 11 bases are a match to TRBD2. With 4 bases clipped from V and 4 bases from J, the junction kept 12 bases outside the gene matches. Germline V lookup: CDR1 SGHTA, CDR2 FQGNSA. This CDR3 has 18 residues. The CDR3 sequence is CASSSRRISGRVYNEQFF. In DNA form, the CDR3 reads TGTGCCAGCAGCTCTCGGAGAATTAGCGGGAGGGTATACAATGAGCAGTTCTTC. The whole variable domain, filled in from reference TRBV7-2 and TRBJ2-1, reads GAGVSQSPSNKVTEKGKDVELRCDPISGHTALYWYRQSLGQGLEFLIYFQGNSAPDKSGLPSDRFSAERTGGSVSTLTIQRTQQEDSAVYLCASSSRRISGRVYNEQFFGPGTRLTVL.

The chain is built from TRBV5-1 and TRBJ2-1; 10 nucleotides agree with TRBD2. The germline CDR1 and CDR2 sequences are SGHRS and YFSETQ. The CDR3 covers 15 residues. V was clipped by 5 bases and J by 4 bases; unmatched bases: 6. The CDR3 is CASSPTSGVYNEQFF. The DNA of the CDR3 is TGCGCCAGCAGTCCCACTAGCGGGGTTTACAATGAGCAGTTCTTC.

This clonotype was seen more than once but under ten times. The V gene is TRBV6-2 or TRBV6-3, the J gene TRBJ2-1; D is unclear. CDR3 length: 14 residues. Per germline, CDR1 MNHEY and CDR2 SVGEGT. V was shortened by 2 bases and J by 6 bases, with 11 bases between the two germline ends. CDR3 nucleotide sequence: TGTGCCAGCAGTTACGTCCGGGCTCCCAATGAGCAGTTCTTC. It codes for CASSYVRAPNEQFF.

CDR3 protein: CASSGRDGPYEQYF. The CDR3 nucleotides read TGTGCCAGCAGTGGACGGGACGGACCCTACGAGCAGTACTTC. The rearrangement uses TRBV6-1 and TRBJ2-7; D could derive from TRBD1 or TRBD2 (5 bases each). The CDR3 extends over 14 amino acids. V lost 4 bases and J lost 2, with 12 bases in between. Germline V CDR1 and CDR2: MNHNS, SASEGT.

This chain's CDR3 is CSVGSGIWADTQYF. CDR3 nucleotides: TGCAGCGTTGGATCCGGGATTTGGGCAGATACGCAGTATTTT. V usage is TRBV29-1 and J usage is TRBJ2-3; D possibly corresponds to TRBD2 (5 bases). This CDR3 comprises 14 residues. Germline assignment: CDR1 SQVTM and CDR2 ANQGSEA. V was clipped by 4 bases and J by 4 bases, with 15 bases between them.

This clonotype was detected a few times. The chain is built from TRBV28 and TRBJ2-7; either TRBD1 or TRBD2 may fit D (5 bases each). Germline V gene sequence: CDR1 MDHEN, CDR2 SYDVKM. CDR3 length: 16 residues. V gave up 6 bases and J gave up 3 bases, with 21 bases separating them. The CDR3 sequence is CASRLMGVGPDYEQYF. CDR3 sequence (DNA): TGTGCCAGCAGGCTTATGGGGGTCGGGCCGGACTACGAGCAGTACTTC.

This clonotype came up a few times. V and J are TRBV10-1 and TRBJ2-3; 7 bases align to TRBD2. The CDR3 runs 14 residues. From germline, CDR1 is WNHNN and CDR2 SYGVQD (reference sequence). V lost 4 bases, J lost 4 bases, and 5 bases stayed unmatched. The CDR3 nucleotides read TGCGCCAGCAGTGTGTCTAGCGGACCAGATACGCAGTATTTT. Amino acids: CASSVSSGPDTQYF.

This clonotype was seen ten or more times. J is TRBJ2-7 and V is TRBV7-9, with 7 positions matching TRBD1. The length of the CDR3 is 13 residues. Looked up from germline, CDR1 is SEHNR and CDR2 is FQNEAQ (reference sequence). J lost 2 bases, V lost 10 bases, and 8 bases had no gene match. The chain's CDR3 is CATAQGMTYEQYF. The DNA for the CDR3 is TGTGCCACTGCACAGGGGATGACCTACGAGCAGTACTTC.

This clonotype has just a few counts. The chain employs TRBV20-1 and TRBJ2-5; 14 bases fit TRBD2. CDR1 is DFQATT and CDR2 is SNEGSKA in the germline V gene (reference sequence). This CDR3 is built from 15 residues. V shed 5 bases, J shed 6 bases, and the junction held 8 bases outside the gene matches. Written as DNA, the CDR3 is TGCAGTGCTGGTCAAGGGACTAGCGGGAGAAAGACCCAGTACTTC. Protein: CSAGQGTSGRKTQYF.